These 21 T cell receptor beta chains share one sample of origin, sequenced in a study of blood T cells in healthy people across ages. A J-beta primer mix and a sample-barcoded 5' primer were used in a second PCR of about 7 to 12 cycles. MiXCR was run by TCRdb on the 5' RACE reads, yielding one entry per CDR3 protein. The sample holds about 800,000 distinct CDR3 sequences, 20% to 30% seen once. The sample was also reused in another study, on T cells of mothers and their children.

Specimen: blood. These receptors were taken from a boy aged 5-17 years in good health.

The rearrangement joins TRBV7-2 to TRBJ2-7; D might be TRBD2 (6 bases). The germline V and J ends were trimmed by 0 bases and 3 bases, with 12 bases remaining between them. Germline V gene data show CDR1 as SGHTA and CDR2 as FQGNSA. This CDR3 has 15 residues. This CDR3 reads CASSLAGGQNYEQYF. DNA for the CDR3: TGTGCCAGCAGCTTAGCGGGGGGTCAGAACTACGAGCAGTACTTC.

V gene TRBV20-1 combines with J gene TRBJ2-5, with 8 positions matching TRBD2. The V gene end was trimmed by 6 bases and the J gene end by 3 bases; junction bases not matched to a gene: 12. The CDR3 covers 15 residues. CDR1 and CDR2 from the germline V gene are DFQATT and SNEGSKA (reference sequence). In DNA, the CDR3 is TGCAGTGCGAGCACAGCGGGGGCCTCGAAAGAGACCCAGTACTTC. Encoded protein: CSASTAGASKETQYF.

The genes are TRBV28 and TRBJ1-1, with 7 nucleotides matching TRBD1. Germline CDR1 and CDR2: MDHEN and SYDVKM. The CDR3 runs to 14 residues. J gave up 4 bases and V 3 bases, and 5 bases lay outside the gene matches. CDR3 loop: CASSFTGVGTEAFF. The CDR3 coding sequence is TGTGCCAGCAGTTTTACAGGGGTCGGCACTGAAGCTTTCTTT.

The chain links TRBV3-1 to TRBJ2-5; the match to TRBD2 covers 8 bases. J gave up 4 bases and V 3 bases, and 10 bases lay outside the gene matches. Per germline, CDR1 LGHDT and CDR2 YNNKEL (reference sequence). This CDR3 has 16 residues. The CDR3 DNA sequence: TGTGCCAGCAGCCATAGCGGGGTGGAGACAGGAGAGACCCAGTACTTC. It is translated as CASSHSGVETGETQYF.

The CDR3 DNA is TGTGCCAGCAGCGTAGAATCAGGGCCGAGGGAGTTCTTC. It encodes CASSVESGPREFF. The V call is TRBV9, the J call TRBJ2-1; D possibly uses TRBD1 or TRBD2 (5 bases each). Trimming removed 0 bases from V and 14 bases from J, with 15 bases in between. The CDR3 contains 13 residues. From germline, CDR1 is SGDLS and CDR2 YYNGEE.

This chain joins TRBV10-3 and TRBJ2-5, with 10 bases that match TRBD1. The DNA end favors TRBJ2-7, so the J call may be wrong. CDR1 is ENHRY, CDR2 SYGVKD, per germline. The CDR3 runs to 13 residues. The chain's CDR3 is CAIRGQGYDEQYF. CDR3 nucleotide sequence: TGTGCCATCAGGGGACAGGGGTACGACGAGCAGTACTTC.

This clonotype occurred a few times. The genes are TRBV21-1 and TRBJ1-5; TRBD1, as called in the table, went unchecked against the DNA. TRBV21-1 represents a pseudogene. This CDR3 is built from 17 residues. CDR3 in amino acids: CASSNDRRLRSNQPQHF. The CDR3 region has the DNA TGTGCCAGCAGCAACGACAGACGCCTAAGGTCCAATCAGCCCCAGCATTTT.

This clonotype was seen a handful of times. The chain uses TRBV27 and TRBJ2-7; TRBD1 is a possible D gene (5 bases). V lost 3 bases, J lost 2 bases, and 11 bases lay in between. Germline assignment: CDR1 MNHEY and CDR2 SMNVEV (reference sequence). This CDR3 is built from 14 residues. The CDR3 bases are TGTGCCAGCAGTTTTGGAGACAGCACCTACGAGCAGTACTTC. Its protein product is CASSFGDSTYEQYF.

The V call is TRBV7-8, the J call TRBJ1-1; unclear D gene. This CDR3 contains 12 residues. Trimming stripped 1 base from V and 6 bases from J, with 6 bases between. The V gene's germline CDR1 is SGHVS and CDR2 FQNEAQ. The CDR3, as DNA: TGTGCCAGCAGCTTAGGGTGGGCTGAAGCTTTCTTT. It yields the protein CASSLGWAEAFF.

V usage is TRBV7-6 and J usage is TRBJ1-3; TRBD1 matches at 7 bases. There are 16 residues in the CDR3. Germline CDR1 reads SGHVS; CDR2 reads FNYEAQ. Trimming at V came to 5 bases and at J to 0 bases, leaving 7 bases not matched to a gene. The CDR3 reads CASSARQGSSGNTIYF. The CDR3 nucleotides read TGTGCCAGCAGCGCTCGACAGGGAAGCTCTGGAAACACCATATATTTT. The full variable domain, in which reference TRBV7-6 and TRBJ1-3 provide the parts outside the CDR3, is GAGVSQSPRYKVTKRGQDVALRCDPISGHVSLYWYRQALGQGPEFLTYFNYEAQQDKSGLPNDRFSAERPEGSISTLTIQRTEQRDSAMYRCASSARQGSSGNTIYFGEGSWLTVV.

The chain is built from TRBV5-1 and TRBJ2-3, with 10 bases lining up with TRBD2. V trimming: 4 bases; J trimming: 5 bases; junction bases outside the gene matches: 13. Germline V gene lookup returns CDR1 SGHRS and CDR2 YFSETQ. This CDR3 comprises 17 residues. The CDR3, as DNA: TGCGCCAGCAGCAGCATACCAAGAAGCGGGAGGGTAGATACGCAGTATTTT. Translating it yields CASSSIPRSGRVDTQYF.

In this sample, this clonotype turned up a few times. The chain carries TRBV14 and TRBJ2-5, with TRBD1 identical over 11 bases. The V segment lost 5 bases and the J segment 5 bases; nucleotides outside the gene matches: 4. This CDR3 has 14 amino acids. Germline V gene sequence: CDR1 SGHDN, CDR2 FVKESK. The CDR3 DNA follows: TGTGCCAGCAGCGGACAGGGGGCTGACGAGACCCAGTACTTC. Its protein product is CASSGQGADETQYF. Full variable domain (remainder filled in from reference TRBV14 and TRBJ2-5): EAGVTQFPSHSVIEKGQTVTLRCDPISGHDNLYWYRRVMGKEIKFLLHFVKESKQDESGMPNNRFLAERTGGTYSTLKVQPAELEDSGVYFCASSGQGADETQYFGPGTRLLVL.

The chain is built from TRBV10-3 and TRBJ1-5; 10 nucleotides line up with TRBD1. CDR3 length: 16 amino acids. The germline gives CDR1 ENHRY, CDR2 SYGVKD. V was clipped by 2 bases and J by 4 bases; unmatched bases: 5. The CDR3 bases are TGTGCCATCAGTGAGAGAACGGGACAGGGGAATCAGCCCCAGCATTTT. Protein product: CAISERTGQGNQPQHF.

There are a few counts of this clonotype. The genes are TRBV7-8 and TRBJ2-3; the D is unclear. The germline gives CDR1 SGHVS, CDR2 FQNEAQ. The CDR3 runs to 15 residues. V was trimmed by 0 bases and J by 2 bases, leaving 9 bases between them. The CDR3 coding sequence is TGTGCCAGCAGCTTAGCGTCGGATATCACAGATACGCAGTATTTT. Amino acid sequence: CASSLASDITDTQYF.

Only a few counts were recorded for this clonotype. V usage is TRBV6-5 and J usage is TRBJ1-6, with no clear D. The germline V gene encodes CDR1 MNHEY and CDR2 SVGAGI. CDR3 length: 11 residues. The ends were cut back, 5 bases at V and 12 bases at J, with 8 bases in the middle. The CDR3 sequence: CASSPGGPLHF. CDR3 in DNA: TGTGCCAGCAGTCCCGGTGGACCCCTCCACTTT.

The chain employs TRBV12-3 or TRBV12-4 and TRBJ2-1; weak D call: TRBD2 (5 bases). V lost 6 bases to trimming and J lost 4 bases, with 19 bases between them. The CDR3 has 16 residues. Here the CDR3 DNA reads TGTGCCAGCAGCGACCGTGGCGGGCCTCTTTACAATGAGCAGTTCTTC. The encoded protein is CASSDRGGPLYNEQFF.

This clonotype occurred many times. CDR3 protein: CASSLTSYEQYF. Written as DNA, the CDR3 is TGTGCCAGCAGCTTAACCTCCTACGAGCAGTACTTC. The chain joins TRBV7-2 to TRBJ2-7, with D hard to call. Looked up from germline, CDR1 is SGHTA and CDR2 is FQGNSA. V was shortened by 2 bases and J by 0 bases, with 2 bases between the two germline ends. The CDR3 has 12 residues.

The chain recombines TRBV9 with TRBJ1-2; 9 bases fit TRBD1. Germline CDR1 reads SGDLS; CDR2 reads YYNGEE. The V segment lost 2 bases and the J segment 3 bases; nucleotides outside the gene matches: 5. The CDR3 is made up of 15 amino acids. The CDR3 DNA sequence: TGTGCCAGCAGCGTTACCGGGACAGGGCACTATGGCTACACCTTC. This codes for CASSVTGTGHYGYTF. Looking up the rest from reference TRBV9 and TRBJ1-2 gives the full variable domain: DSGVTQTPKHLITATGQRVTLRCSPRSGDLSVYWYQQSLDQGLQFLIQYYNGEERAKGNILERFSAQQFPDLHSELNLSSLELGDSALYFCASSVTGTGHYGYTFGSGTRLTVV.

This clonotype was observed a handful of times. The chain employs TRBV20-1 and TRBJ2-7; 8 bases align to TRBD2. The CDR3 runs 12 residues. Trimming cost V 6 bases and J 5 bases; bases outside gene matches: 6. Germline CDR1 and CDR2: DFQATT and SNEGSKA (reference sequence). This CDR3 is CSASREVHEQYF. DNA of the CDR3: TGCAGTGCGTCGCGGGAGGTCCACGAGCAGTACTTC.

This clonotype was seen a handful of times. The V and J genes are TRBV27 and TRBJ1-5; TRBD1 might be the D (5 bases). The CDR3 runs 14 residues. Germline values: CDR1 MNHEY, CDR2 SMNVEV (reference sequence). V lost 2 bases, J lost 5 bases, and 10 bases lay in between. The CDR3 reads CASSLQGSHQPQHF. CDR3 in DNA: TGTGCCAGCAGTTTACAGGGCTCCCATCAGCCCCAGCATTTT.

The chain couples TRBV11-3 to TRBJ2-7, with D possibly TRBD1 on 6 matching bases. The germline gives CDR1 SGHNT, CDR2 YENEEA. This CDR3 is 15 amino acids long. Trimming pared 1 base from V and 3 bases from J, leaving 13 bases between. The CDR3 loop is CASSLAGRGNYEQYF. CDR3 nucleotides: TGTGCCAGCAGCTTAGCCGGCAGGGGAAACTACGAGCAGTACTTC.